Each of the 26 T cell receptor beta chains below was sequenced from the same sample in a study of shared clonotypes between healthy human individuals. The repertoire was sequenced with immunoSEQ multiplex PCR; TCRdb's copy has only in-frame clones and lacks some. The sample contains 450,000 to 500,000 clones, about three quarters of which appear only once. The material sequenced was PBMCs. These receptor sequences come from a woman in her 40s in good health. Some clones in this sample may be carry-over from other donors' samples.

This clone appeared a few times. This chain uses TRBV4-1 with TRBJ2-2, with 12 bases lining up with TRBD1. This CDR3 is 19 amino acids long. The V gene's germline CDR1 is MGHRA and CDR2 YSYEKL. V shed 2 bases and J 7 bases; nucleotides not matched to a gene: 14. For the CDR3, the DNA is TGCGCCAGCAGCCAATCCCCACCGGGACAGGGGGCGCGGGGCGGGGAGCTGTTTTTT. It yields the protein CASSQSPPGQGARGGELFF.

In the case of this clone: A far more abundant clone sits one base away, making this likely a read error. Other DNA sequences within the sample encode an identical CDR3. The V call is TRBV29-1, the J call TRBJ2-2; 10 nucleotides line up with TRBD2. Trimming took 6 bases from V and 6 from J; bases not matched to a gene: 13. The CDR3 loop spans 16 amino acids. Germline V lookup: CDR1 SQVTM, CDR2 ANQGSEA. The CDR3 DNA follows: TGCAGCGTCGGGGCTAGCGGGAGCCTCTTGTCCGGGGAGCTGTTTTTT. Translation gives CSVGASGSLLSGELFF.

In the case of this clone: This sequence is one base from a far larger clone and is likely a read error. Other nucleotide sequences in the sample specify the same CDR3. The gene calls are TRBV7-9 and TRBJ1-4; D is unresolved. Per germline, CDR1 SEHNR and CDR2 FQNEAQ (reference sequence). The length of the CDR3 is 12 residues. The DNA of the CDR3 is TGTGCCTGCCAGACGAGGAATGAAAAACTGTTTTTC. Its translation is CACQTRNEKLFF. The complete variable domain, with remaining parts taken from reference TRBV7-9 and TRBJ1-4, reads DTGVSQNPRHKITKRGQNVTFRCDPISEHNRLYWYRQTLGQGPEFLTYFQNEAQLEKSRLLSDRFSAERPKGSFSTLEIQRTEQGDSAMYLCACQTRNEKLFFGSGTQLSVL.

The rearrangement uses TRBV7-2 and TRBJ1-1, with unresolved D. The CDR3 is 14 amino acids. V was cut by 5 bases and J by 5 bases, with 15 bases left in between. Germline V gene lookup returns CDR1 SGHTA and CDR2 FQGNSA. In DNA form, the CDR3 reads TGTGCCAGCAGCCTACTAGCGGGCAGAACTGAAGCTTTCTTT. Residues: CASSLLAGRTEAFF. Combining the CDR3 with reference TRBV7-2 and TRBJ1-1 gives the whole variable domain GAGVSQSPSNKVTEKGKDVELRCDPISGHTALYWYRQSLGQGLEFLIYFQGNSAPDKSGLPSDRFSAERTGGSVSTLTIQRTQQEDSAVYLCASSLLAGRTEAFFGQGTRLTVV.

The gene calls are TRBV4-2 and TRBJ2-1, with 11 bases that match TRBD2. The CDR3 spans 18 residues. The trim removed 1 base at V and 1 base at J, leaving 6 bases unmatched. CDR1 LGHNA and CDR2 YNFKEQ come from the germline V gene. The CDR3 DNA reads TGTGCCAGCAGCCAAGTTGGTAGCGGGAGGGGTTCCTACAATGAGCAGTTCTTC. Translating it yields CASSQVGSGRGSYNEQFF.

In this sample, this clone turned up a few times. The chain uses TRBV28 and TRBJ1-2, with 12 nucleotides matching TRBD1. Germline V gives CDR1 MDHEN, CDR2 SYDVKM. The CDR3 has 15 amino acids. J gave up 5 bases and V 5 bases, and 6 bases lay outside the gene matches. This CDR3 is CASSTTGQGAYGYTF. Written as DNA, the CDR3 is TGTGCCAGCAGTACAACGGGACAGGGGGCTTATGGCTACACCTTC.

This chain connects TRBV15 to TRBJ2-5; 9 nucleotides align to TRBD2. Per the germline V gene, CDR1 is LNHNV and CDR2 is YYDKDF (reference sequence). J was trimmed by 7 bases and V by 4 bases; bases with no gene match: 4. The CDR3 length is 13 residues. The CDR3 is CATSKGLAGTQYF. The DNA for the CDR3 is TGTGCCACCAGCAAGGGACTAGCTGGGACCCAGTACTTC.

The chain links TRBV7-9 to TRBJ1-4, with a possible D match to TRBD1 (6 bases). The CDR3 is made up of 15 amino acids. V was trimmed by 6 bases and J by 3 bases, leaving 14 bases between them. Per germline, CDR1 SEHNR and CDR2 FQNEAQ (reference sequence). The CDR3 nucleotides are TGTGCCAGCAGAACCAACAGGGCGGCTAATGAAAAACTGTTTTTT. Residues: CASRTNRAANEKLFF.

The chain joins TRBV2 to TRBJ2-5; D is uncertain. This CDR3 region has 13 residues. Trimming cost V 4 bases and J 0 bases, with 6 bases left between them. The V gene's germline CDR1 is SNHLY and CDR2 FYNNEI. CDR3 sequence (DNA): TGTGCCAGCAGTGTCGATTACCAAGAGACCCAGTACTTC. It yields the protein CASSVDYQETQYF.

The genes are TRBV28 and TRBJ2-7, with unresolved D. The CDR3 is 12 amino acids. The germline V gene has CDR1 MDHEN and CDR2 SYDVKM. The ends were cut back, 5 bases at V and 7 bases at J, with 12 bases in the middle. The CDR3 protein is CASSPQLAEQYF. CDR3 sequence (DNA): TGTGCCAGCAGTCCCCAATTGGCGGAGCAGTACTTC.

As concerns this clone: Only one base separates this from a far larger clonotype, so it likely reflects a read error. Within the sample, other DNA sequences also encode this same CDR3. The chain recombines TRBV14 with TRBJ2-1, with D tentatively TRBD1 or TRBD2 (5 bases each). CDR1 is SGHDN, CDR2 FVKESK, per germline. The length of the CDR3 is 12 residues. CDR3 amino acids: CASSQVGVEQFF. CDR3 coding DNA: TGTGCCAGCAGTCAAGTGGGGGTTGAGCAGTTCTTC.

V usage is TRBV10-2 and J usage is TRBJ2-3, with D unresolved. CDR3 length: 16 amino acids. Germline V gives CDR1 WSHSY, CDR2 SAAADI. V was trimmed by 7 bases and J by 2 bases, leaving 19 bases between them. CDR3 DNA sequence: TGCGCCAGCATTGGAGTATCCTTTTCTACCACAGATACGCAGTATTTT. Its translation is CASIGVSFSTTDTQYF.

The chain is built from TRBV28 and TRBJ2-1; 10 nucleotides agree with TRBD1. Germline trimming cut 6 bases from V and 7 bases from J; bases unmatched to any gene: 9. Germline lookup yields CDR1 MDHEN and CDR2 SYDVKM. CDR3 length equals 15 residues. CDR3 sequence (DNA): TGTGCCAGCAGCCCGCCCCGGACAGGGGGAAATGAGCAGTTCTTC. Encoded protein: CASSPPRTGGNEQFF.

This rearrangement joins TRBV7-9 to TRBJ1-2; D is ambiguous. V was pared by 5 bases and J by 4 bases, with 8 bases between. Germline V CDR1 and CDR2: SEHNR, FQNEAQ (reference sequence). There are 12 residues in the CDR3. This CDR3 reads CASSPGLYGYTF. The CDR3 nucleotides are TGTGCCAGCAGCCCTGGCCTCTATGGCTACACCTTC. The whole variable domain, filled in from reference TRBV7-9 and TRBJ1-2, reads DTGVSQNPRHKITKRGQNVTFRCDPISEHNRLYWYRQTLGQGPEFLTYFQNEAQLEKSRLLSDRFSAERPKGSFSTLEIQRTEQGDSAMYLCASSPGLYGYTFGSGTRLTVV.

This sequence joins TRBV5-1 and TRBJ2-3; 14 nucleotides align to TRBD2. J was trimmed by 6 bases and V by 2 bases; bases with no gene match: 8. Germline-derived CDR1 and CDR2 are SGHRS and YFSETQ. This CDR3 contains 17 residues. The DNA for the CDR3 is TGCGCCAGCAGCTTCGTGGGACTAGCGGGAGTAGAGGATACGCAGTATTTT. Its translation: CASSFVGLAGVEDTQYF.

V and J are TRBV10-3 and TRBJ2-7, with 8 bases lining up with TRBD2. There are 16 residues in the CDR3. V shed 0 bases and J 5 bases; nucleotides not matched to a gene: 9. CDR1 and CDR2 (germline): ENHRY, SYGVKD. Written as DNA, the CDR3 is TGTGCCATCAGTGAGTCTCGTAGGGCGGGGGGCCACGAGCAGTACTTC. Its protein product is CAISESRRAGGHEQYF.

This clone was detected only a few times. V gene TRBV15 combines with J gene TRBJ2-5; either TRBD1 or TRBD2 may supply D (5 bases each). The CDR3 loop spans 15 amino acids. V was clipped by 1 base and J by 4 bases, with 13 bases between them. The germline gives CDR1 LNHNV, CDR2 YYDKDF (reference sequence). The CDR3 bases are TGTGCCACCAGCAGAGGGGGACCAGGAGCAGAGACCCAGTACTTC. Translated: CATSRGGPGAETQYF.

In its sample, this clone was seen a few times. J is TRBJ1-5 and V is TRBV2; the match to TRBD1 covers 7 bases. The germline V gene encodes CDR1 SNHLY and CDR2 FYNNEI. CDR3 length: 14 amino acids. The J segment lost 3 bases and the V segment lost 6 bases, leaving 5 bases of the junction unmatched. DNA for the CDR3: TGTGCCAGCAGAAATGGACAGGTCAATCAGCCCCAGCATTTT. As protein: CASRNGQVNQPQHF.

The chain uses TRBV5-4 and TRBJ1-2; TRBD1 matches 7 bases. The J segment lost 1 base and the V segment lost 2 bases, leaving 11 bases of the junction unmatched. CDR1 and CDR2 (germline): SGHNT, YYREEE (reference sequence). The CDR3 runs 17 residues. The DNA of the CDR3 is TGTGCCAGCAGCTTCTCCGGGACAGTGGCAATTAACTATGGCTACACCTTC. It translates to CASSFSGTVAINYGYTF.

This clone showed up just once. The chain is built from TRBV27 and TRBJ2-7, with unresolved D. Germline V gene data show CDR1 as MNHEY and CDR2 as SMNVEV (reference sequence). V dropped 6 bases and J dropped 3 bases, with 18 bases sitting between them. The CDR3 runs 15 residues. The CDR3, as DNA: TGTGCCAGCAGCCCCCGTGGCATCCCACTCTACGAGCAGTACTTC. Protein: CASSPRGIPLYEQYF.

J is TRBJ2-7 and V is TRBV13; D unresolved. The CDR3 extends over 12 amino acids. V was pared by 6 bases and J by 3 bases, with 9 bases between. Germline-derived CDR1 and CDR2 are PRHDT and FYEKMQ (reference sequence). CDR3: CASSIRVYEQYF. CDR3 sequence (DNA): TGTGCCAGCAGTATAAGGGTCTACGAGCAGTACTTC.

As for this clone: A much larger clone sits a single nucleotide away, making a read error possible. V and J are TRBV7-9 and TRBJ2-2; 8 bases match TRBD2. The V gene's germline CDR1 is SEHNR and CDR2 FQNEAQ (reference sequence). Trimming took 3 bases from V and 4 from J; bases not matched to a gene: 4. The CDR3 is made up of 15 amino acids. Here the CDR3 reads CASSLTSASTGELFF. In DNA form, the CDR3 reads TGTGCCAGCAGCTTGACTAGCGCGAGCACCGGGGAGCTGTTTTTT.

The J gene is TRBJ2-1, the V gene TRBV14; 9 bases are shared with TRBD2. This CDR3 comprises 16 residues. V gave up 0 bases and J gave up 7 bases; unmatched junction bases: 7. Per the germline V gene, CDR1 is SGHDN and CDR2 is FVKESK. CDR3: CASSQEGSGSDNEQFF. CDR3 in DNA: TGTGCCAGCAGCCAAGAAGGTAGCGGGAGTGATAATGAGCAGTTCTTC. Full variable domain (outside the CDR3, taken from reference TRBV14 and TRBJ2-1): EAGVTQFPSHSVIEKGQTVTLRCDPISGHDNLYWYRRVMGKEIKFLLHFVKESKQDESGMPNNRFLAERTGGTYSTLKVQPAELEDSGVYFCASSQEGSGSDNEQFFGPGTRLTVL.

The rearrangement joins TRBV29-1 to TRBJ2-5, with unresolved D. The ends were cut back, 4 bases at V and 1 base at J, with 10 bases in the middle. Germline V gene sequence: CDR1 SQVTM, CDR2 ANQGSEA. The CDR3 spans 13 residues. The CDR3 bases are TGCAGCGTTGTTAGCCACTTCCAAGAGACCCAGTACTTC. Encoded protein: CSVVSHFQETQYF.

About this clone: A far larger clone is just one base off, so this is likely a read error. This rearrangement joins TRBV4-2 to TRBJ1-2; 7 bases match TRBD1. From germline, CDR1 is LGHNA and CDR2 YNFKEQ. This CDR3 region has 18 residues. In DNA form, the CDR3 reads TGTACCAGCAGCCACGCCACCCCTGACAGGGTTCCTGGCTATGGCTACACCTTC. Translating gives CTSSHATPDRVPGYGYTF.

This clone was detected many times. Here the CDR3 reads CASRQMSGDTEAFF. As DNA, the CDR3 is TGCGCCAGCAGACAAATGTCAGGGGACACTGAAGCTTTCTTT. This rearrangement joins TRBV5-1 to TRBJ1-1, with a possible D match to TRBD1 (6 bases). The CDR3 loop spans 14 amino acids. V was shortened by 5 bases and J by 3 bases, with 14 bases between the two germline ends. The V gene's germline CDR1 is SGHRS and CDR2 YFSETQ.